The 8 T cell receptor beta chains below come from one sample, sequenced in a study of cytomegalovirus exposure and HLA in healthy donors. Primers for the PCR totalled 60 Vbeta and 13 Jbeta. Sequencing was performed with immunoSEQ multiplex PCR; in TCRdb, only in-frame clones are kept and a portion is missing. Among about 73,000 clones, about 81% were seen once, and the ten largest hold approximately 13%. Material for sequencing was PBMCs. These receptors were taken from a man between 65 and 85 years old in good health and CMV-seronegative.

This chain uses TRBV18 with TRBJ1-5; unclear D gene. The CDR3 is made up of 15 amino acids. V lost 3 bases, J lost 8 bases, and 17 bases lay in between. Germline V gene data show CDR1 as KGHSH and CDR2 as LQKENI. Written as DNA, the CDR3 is TGTGCCAGCTCACCCCCTGCGTCGGGGAAGGAGCCCCAGCATTTT. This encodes CASSPPASGKEPQHF.

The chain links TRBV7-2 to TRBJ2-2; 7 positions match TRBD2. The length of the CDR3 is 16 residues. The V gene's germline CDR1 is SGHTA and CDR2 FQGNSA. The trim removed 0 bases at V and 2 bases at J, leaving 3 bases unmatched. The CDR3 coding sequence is TGTGCCAGCAGCTTAGCATCTAGCGGCAACACCGGGGAGCTGTTTTTT. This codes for CASSLASSGNTGELFF. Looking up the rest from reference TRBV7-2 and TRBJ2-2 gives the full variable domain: GAGVSQSPSNKVTEKGKDVELRCDPISGHTALYWYRQSLGQGLEFLIYFQGNSAPDKSGLPSDRFSAERTGGSVSTLTIQRTQQEDSAVYLCASSLASSGNTGELFFGEGSRLTVL.

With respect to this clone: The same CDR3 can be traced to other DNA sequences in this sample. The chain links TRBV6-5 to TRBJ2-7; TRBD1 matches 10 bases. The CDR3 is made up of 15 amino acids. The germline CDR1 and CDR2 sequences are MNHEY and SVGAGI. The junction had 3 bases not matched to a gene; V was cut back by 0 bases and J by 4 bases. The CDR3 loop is CASSYSRTGGYEQYF. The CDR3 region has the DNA TGTGCCAGCAGTTACTCCCGGACAGGGGGTTACGAGCAGTACTTC.

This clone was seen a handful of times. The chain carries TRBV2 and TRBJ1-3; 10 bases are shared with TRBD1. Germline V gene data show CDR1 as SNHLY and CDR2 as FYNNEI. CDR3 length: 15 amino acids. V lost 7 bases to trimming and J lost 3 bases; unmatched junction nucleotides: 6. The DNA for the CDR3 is TGTGCCAGCAAGGGACAGGGGTTAGGTGGAAACACCATATATTTT. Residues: CASKGQGLGGNTIYF.

The CDR3 region has the DNA TGTGCCAGCAGTGGACAGGGCTGGGAGCAGTACTTC. Protein sequence: CASSGQGWEQYF. The V gene is TRBV28, the J gene TRBJ2-7; 8 bases are a match to TRBD1. Germline values: CDR1 MDHEN, CDR2 SYDVKM. The CDR3 consists of 12 residues. The ends lost 5 bases at V and 7 bases at J; junction bases unmatched: 4.

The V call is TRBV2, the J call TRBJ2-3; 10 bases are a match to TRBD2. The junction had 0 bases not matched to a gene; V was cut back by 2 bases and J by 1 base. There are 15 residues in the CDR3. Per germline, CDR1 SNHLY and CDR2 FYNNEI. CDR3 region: CASSESGGGTDTQYF. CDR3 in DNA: TGTGCCAGCAGTGAAAGCGGGGGGGGCACAGATACGCAGTATTTT.

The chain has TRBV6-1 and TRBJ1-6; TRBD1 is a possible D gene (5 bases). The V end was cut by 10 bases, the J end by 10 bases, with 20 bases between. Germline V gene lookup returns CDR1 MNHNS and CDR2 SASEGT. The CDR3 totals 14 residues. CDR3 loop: CATAGGAGASPLHF. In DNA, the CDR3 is TGTGCCACCGCGGGAGGGGCCGGGGCATCACCCCTCCACTTT.

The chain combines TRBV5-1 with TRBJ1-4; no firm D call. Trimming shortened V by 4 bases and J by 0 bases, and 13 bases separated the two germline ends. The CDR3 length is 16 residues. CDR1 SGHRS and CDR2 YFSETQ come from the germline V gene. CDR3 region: CASSPSRSATNEKLFF. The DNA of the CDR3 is TGCGCCAGCAGCCCTTCGAGGAGTGCAACTAATGAAAAACTGTTTTTT.